This TCR beta chain appears in the sequencing data of a study of cytomegalovirus exposure and HLA in healthy donors. This CDR3 region has 16 residues. Looked up from germline, CDR1 is MDHEN and CDR2 is SYDVKM. After removal of 6 bases from V and 4 bases from J, the junction contained 12 bases not matched to a gene. As regards this clone: What it binds is unknown.

General observations from the study: Reports indicated that the classifier achieved high specificity and sensitivity in diagnosing cytomegalovirus status.

The study ran its PCR with 60 Vbeta and 13 Jbeta primers. The table came from immunoSEQ multiplex PCR; TCRdb's copy has only in-frame clones and leaves some out. Seen here are 150,000 to 200,000 clones, around 83% observed once, and the top ten hold approximately 1%. The clonotype originates from a girl aged 2-10 years in good health and CMV-seropositive. The chain joins TRBV28 to TRBJ1-3, with 7 bases identical to TRBD1. The sequenced sample was PBMCs. CDR3 amino acids: CASRLPTGVGGNTIYF. As DNA, the CDR3 is TGTGCCAGCAGGCTACCCACAGGGGTGGGAGGAAACACCATATATTTT.